The 4 T cell receptor beta chains below were found in one sample sequenced in a study of cytomegalovirus exposure and HLA in healthy donors. The PCR contained 60 Vbeta and 13 Jbeta primers. Assay used: immunoSEQ multiplex PCR; TCRdb lists only in-frame clones, some missing. The sample holds approximately 100,000 clones, just under 75% seen once. The specimen sequenced was PBMCs. Every receptor here comes from a man aged 45-65 years in good health and CMV-seropositive.

The chain recombines TRBV7-2 with TRBJ1-1; D is possibly TRBD1 (5 bases). V was shortened by 2 bases and J by 1 base, with 14 bases between the two germline ends. Per germline, CDR1 SGHTA and CDR2 FQGNSA. The CDR3 extends over 16 amino acids. CDR3 in amino acids: CASSLRSPGGNTEAFF. The CDR3, as DNA: TGTGCCAGCAGCTTACGATCTCCGGGGGGGAACACTGAAGCTTTCTTT.

The V and J genes are TRBV18 and TRBJ2-1; 8 bases line up with TRBD2. The junction had 11 bases not matched to a gene; V was cut back by 4 bases and J by 0 bases. Germline V lookup: CDR1 KGHSH, CDR2 LQKENI. The CDR3 loop spans 18 amino acids. The CDR3 spells CASSRDGRAGGSYNEQFF. CDR3 nucleotides: TGTGCCAGCTCACGGGACGGGAGGGCCGGGGGCTCCTACAATGAGCAGTTCTTC. Complete variable domain (other parts from reference TRBV18 and TRBJ2-1): NAGVMQNPRHLVRRRGQEARLRCSPMKGHSHVYWYRQLPEEGLKFMVYLQKENIIDESGMPKERFSAEFPKEGPSILRIQQVVRGDSAAYFCASSRDGRAGGSYNEQFFGPGTRLTVL.

This clone was seen more than once but under ten times. The genes are TRBV27 and TRBJ1-3, with D possibly being TRBD1 (6 bases). The CDR3 has 14 amino acids. Germline V gives CDR1 MNHEY, CDR2 SMNVEV (reference sequence). Trimming removed 4 bases from V and 0 bases from J, with 7 bases in between. CDR3 sequence: CASSSRGSGNTIYF. The DNA of the CDR3 is TGTGCCAGCAGTTCCAGGGGCTCTGGAAACACCATATATTTT.

For the CDR3, the DNA is TGTGCCAGCAGATGGGGACAGGACAATCAGCCCCAGCATTTT. This sequence encodes CASRWGQDNQPQHF. The chain joins TRBV6-6 to TRBJ1-5; 8 bases match TRBD1. Germline CDR1 MNHNY, CDR2 SVGAGI (reference sequence). V shed 6 bases and J 3 bases; nucleotides not matched to a gene: 4. The CDR3 sequence is 14 residues long.